This T cell receptor (beta chain) emerged from a study of blood T cell repertoires in COVID-19 (dated by TCRdb to the early 2020s). With regard to the full study: Samples from collaborators originated in the United States, Italy and Spain and spanned both the acute and convalescent phases of COVID-19. The material from the prospective study consisted of cDNA or gDNA derived from T cells, B-cell-depleted T cells, or PBMCs. The dataset comprised deeply sampled blood TCRbeta repertoires from subjects exposed to, actively infected with, or recovered from COVID-19. The repertoires were released in a freely available public database meant as a resource for research on the immune response to SARS-CoV-2. Samples were obtained from the ongoing ImmuneRACE study (first 160 participants) and from 1,254 subjects provided by 6 global collaborators. A de-identified subject ID, COVID-19 status, age in years and sex were almost always included in the sample metadata. Where available, HLA class I and class II types were taken from metadata supplied by the sample provider and were not determined by assay-based typing.

CDR1 and CDR2 are read off the germline V gene as LGHNA and YNFKEQ. Trimming costs V 2 bases and J 3 bases, and their ends lie 17 bases apart. Its CDR3 holds 16 amino acids, cysteine through phenylalanine. Just CDR3 DNA is preserved here, 48 bases in frame from base 1. On this clone: The clone's antigen remains unknown. No clone much larger than this one lies a single base away; base qualities are absent.

Findings and caveats that apply to the study as a whole: Clinical and demographic metadata were provided uncurated, with the amount varying by source and participant.

A second Seattle source provided samples from volunteer blood donors who had recovered from COVID-19. The collaborating institutions used their own protocols to collect whole blood in K2EDTA tubes. For TCRbeta analysis, collaborators shipped samples as frozen whole blood, isolated PBMCs, or DNA extracted from either of those sample types. TCRbeta CDR3 regions were amplified from genomic DNA using the immunoSEQ Assay, a bias-controlled multiplex PCR. The study's processing was this. The number of nucleated cells in each sample was estimated from the amplification of reference gene primers within the assay. To quantify the absolute abundance of each unique TCRbeta CDR3 rearrangement, sequence reads were collapsed and filtered. Productive Simpson clonality was computed per sample as the square root of Simpson's diversity index over productive rearrangements. As stored in TCRdb, this immuneACCESS dataset retains in-frame rearrangements with V and J assigned. A fraction of the clones does not appear; measured against another copy, unresolved V genes explain less than half of the discrepancy, and the remainder lacks a known reason. V, J and clone size are those of that table, while D and trimming were read from the DNA. The table for this sample lists about 200,000 clones; approximately 79% of them were counted only once. The biggest ten clones account for less than 15% of the sample.

This chain is built from TRBV4-2 and TRBJ2-7; perhaps TRBD1 is the D gene, with 8 bases matching. This TCR came from a man aged 50 to 59 who had recovered from COVID-19. The sequenced sample consisted of peripheral blood. The CDR3 region has the sequence CASSQTGGQAHYEQYF. The DNA sequence follows: TGTGCCAGCAGCCAAACGGGGGGACAGGCTCACTACGAGCAGTACTTC.